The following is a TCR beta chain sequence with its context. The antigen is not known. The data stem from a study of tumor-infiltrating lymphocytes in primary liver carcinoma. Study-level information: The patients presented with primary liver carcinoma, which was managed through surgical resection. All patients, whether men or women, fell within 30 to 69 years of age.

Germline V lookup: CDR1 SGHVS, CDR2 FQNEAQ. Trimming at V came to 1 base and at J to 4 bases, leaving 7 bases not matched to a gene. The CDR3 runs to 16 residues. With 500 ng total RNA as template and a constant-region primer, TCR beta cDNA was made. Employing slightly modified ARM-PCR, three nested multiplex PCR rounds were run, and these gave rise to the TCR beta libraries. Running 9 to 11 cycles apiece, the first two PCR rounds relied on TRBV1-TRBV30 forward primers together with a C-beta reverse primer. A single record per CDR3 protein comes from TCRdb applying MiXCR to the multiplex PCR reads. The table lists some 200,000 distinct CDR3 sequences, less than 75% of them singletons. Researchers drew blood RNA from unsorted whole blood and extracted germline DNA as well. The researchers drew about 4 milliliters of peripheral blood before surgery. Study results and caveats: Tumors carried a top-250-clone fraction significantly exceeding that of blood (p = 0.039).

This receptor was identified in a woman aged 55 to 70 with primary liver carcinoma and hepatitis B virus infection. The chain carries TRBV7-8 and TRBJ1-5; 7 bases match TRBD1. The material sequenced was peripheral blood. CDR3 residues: CASSLEAGTENQPQHF. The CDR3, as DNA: TGTGCCAGCAGCTTAGAAGCCGGGACAGAAAATCAGCCCCAGCATTTT. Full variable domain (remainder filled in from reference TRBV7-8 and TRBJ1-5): GAGVSQSPRYKVAKRGQDVALRCDPISGHVSLFWYQQALGQGPEFLTYFQNEAQLDKSGLPSDRFFAERPEGSVSTLKIQRTQQEDSAVYLCASSLEAGTENQPQHFGDGTRLSIL.